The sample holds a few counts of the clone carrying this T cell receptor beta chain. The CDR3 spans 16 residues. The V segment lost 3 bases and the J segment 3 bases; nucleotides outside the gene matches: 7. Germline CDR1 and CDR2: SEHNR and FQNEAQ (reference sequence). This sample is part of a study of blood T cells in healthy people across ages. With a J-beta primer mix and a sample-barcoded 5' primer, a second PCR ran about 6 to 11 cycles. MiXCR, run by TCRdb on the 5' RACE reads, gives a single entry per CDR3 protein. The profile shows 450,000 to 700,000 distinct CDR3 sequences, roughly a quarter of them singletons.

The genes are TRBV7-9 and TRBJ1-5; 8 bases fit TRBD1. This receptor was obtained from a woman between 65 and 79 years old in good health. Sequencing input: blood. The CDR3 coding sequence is TGTGCCAGCAGCTTTGGGGGGACAGGATACAATCAGCCCCAGCATTTT. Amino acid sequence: CASSFGGTGYNQPQHF.